Below are 18 T cell receptor beta chains sequenced from a single sample in a study of T cell responses to AZD1222 COVID-19 vaccine. This table comes from immunoSEQ multiplex PCR, and its TCRdb copy is limited to in-frame clones, with some not included. The top ten clones hold around 1.5% of a sample with roughly 93,000 clones, nearly 90% of them seen once. The source material was peripheral blood, sampled on day 0 of AZD1222 vaccination. These receptors all stem from an adult in good health.

This clone was observed a handful of times. The J gene is TRBJ2-3, the V gene TRBV30, with TRBD1 as a possible D gene (5 bases). Germline CDR1 and CDR2: GTSNPN and SVGIG (reference sequence). Between the trimmed V and J ends, which lost 6 bases and 9 bases, there was a span of 13 bases. The CDR3 spans 11 residues. The CDR3 loop is CACTAWGTQYF. Here the CDR3 DNA reads TGTGCCTGCACAGCTTGGGGCACGCAGTATTTT.

As DNA, the CDR3 is TGTGCCAGCCTTTTGGCAGGGGCTTACACAGATACGCAGTATTTT. It codes for CASLLAGAYTDTQYF. J is TRBJ2-3 and V is TRBV7-9, with D tentatively TRBD1 (6 bases). The germline gives CDR1 SEHNR, CDR2 FQNEAQ (reference sequence). Trimming stripped 8 bases from V and 2 bases from J, with 17 bases between. The length of the CDR3 is 15 residues.

This rearrangement joins TRBV2 to TRBJ1-2, with D possibly matching TRBD1 (5 bases). CDR1 is SNHLY and CDR2 is FYNNEI in the germline V gene. V lost 7 bases, J lost 4 bases, and 10 bases lay in between. This CDR3 spans 12 amino acids. CDR3 DNA sequence: TGTGCCAGCACAGGGCTGAGCTATGGCTACACCTTC. This sequence encodes CASTGLSYGYTF.

The chain joins TRBV4-1 to TRBJ2-7, with D perhaps matching TRBD1 (5 bases). The CDR3 spans 16 residues. With 1 base removed from V and 2 bases from J, the gap between germline ends came to 15 bases. Germline CDR1 MGHRA, CDR2 YSYEKL. The CDR3 loop is CASSQGLTGLAYEQYF. In DNA form, the CDR3 reads TGCGCCAGCAGCCAAGGACTTACAGGTTTGGCCTACGAGCAGTACTTC.

The chain joins TRBV11-2 to TRBJ2-7; D remains ambiguous. CDR1 is SGHAT, CDR2 FQNNGV, per germline. The CDR3 is made up of 13 amino acids. The V end lost 1 base, the J end lost 3 bases, and 7 bases lay between the germline ends. Here the CDR3 reads CASSLVWGYEQYF. DNA for the CDR3: TGTGCCAGCAGCTTAGTTTGGGGCTACGAGCAGTACTTC. The whole variable domain, remainder taken from reference TRBV11-2 and TRBJ2-7, is EAGVAQSPRYKIIEKRQSVAFWCNPISGHATLYWYQQILGQGPKLLIQFQNNGVVDDSQLPKDRFSAERLKGVDSTLKIQPAKLEDSAVYLCASSLVWGYEQYFGPGTRLTVT.

The chain combines TRBV4-3 with TRBJ2-2; D gene uncertain. This CDR3 comprises 16 residues. CDR1 is LGHNA and CDR2 is YSLEER in the germline V gene. The germline V and J ends were trimmed by 2 bases and 4 bases, with 14 bases remaining between them. The CDR3 DNA sequence: TGCGCCAGCAGCCAAAGGGCTGGTGATTCCACCGGGGAGCTGTTTTTT. Its translation: CASSQRAGDSTGELFF.

The V and J genes are TRBV18 and TRBJ2-1; TRBD2 matches 16 bases. The germline gives CDR1 KGHSH, CDR2 LQKENI. The junction had 9 bases not matched to a gene; V was cut back by 2 bases and J by 8 bases. The CDR3 consists of 18 residues. The chain's CDR3 is CASSPSPGTSGGAYEQFF. In nucleotides, the CDR3 is TGTGCCAGCTCACCATCCCCCGGGACTAGCGGGGGGGCCTATGAGCAGTTCTTC. Using reference TRBV18 and TRBJ2-1 for the parts outside the CDR3, the full variable domain is NAGVMQNPRHLVRRRGQEARLRCSPMKGHSHVYWYRQLPEEGLKFMVYLQKENIIDESGMPKERFSAEFPKEGPSILRIQQVVRGDSAAYFCASSPSPGTSGGAYEQFFGPGTRLTVL.

This sequence joins TRBV19 and TRBJ1-4; D gene ambiguous. The germline V and J ends were trimmed by 0 bases and 8 bases, with 10 bases remaining between them. CDR3 length: 14 residues. The V gene's germline CDR1 is LNHDA and CDR2 SQIVND (reference sequence). CDR3 DNA: TGTGCCAGTAGTATAGAGACATCTCGCGAAAAACTGTTTTTT. It is translated as CASSIETSREKLFF.

The rearrangement links TRBV2 to TRBJ1-4, with 9 bases lining up with TRBD1. Germline-derived CDR1 and CDR2 are SNHLY and FYNNEI. After removal of 3 bases from V and 8 bases from J, the junction contained 4 bases not matched to a gene. The CDR3 sequence is 14 residues long. Here the CDR3 DNA reads TGTGCCAGCAGTGAGGACAGGGGAGGAGAAAAACTGTTTTTT. It encodes CASSEDRGGEKLFF. Looking up the rest from reference TRBV2 and TRBJ1-4 gives the full variable domain: EPEVTQTPSHQVTQMGQEVILRCVPISNHLYFYWYRQILGQKVEFLVSFYNNEISEKSEIFDDQFSVERPDGSNFTLKIRSTKLEDSAMYFCASSEDRGGEKLFFGSGTQLSVL.

The V call is TRBV15, the J call TRBJ2-5; 10 nucleotides align to TRBD2. Losses at the gene ends were 4 bases for V and 4 bases for J; bases not matched to a gene: 9. Germline loops: CDR1 LNHNV, CDR2 YYDKDF (reference sequence). The CDR3 loop spans 16 amino acids. CDR3 in DNA: TGTGCCACCAGCAACAGAGCGGGGGGGCTTGGAGAGACCCAGTACTTC. This gives the protein CATSNRAGGLGETQYF.

This clone was seen just once. V usage is TRBV5-5 and J usage is TRBJ1-5, with TRBD1 matching over 8 bases. Germline V lookup: CDR1 SGHKS, CDR2 YYEKEE (reference sequence). CDR3 size: 14 residues. The junction had 7 bases not matched to a gene; V was cut back by 4 bases and J by 7 bases. The CDR3 protein is CASSTTGGGQPQHF. In nucleotides, the CDR3 is TGTGCCAGCAGCACTACAGGGGGTGGGCAGCCCCAGCATTTT.

The chain links TRBV30 to TRBJ2-2; possibly TRBD2 for D (5 bases). CDR3 length equals 14 residues. Trimming pared 3 bases from V and 0 bases from J, leaving 8 bases between. Germline V gene lookup returns CDR1 GTSNPN and CDR2 SVGIG (reference sequence). The CDR3 spells CAWSRGPNTGELFF. The CDR3 DNA reads as TGTGCCTGGAGCCGAGGGCCGAACACCGGGGAGCTGTTTTTT.

The CDR3 bases are TGTGCCAGCAGTGATGGACTAGGCTACAATGAGCAGTTCTTC. Translating gives CASSDGLGYNEQFF. The chain carries TRBV2 and TRBJ2-1; 7 bases fit TRBD2. Trimming at V came to 3 bases and at J to 3 bases, leaving 2 bases not matched to a gene. This CDR3 region has 14 residues. Germline V gives CDR1 SNHLY, CDR2 FYNNEI.

V is TRBV18 and J is TRBJ1-4; D perhaps matches TRBD1 (5 bases). This CDR3 region has 15 residues. Trimming cost V 7 bases and J 5 bases, with 17 bases left between them. The germline V gene encodes CDR1 KGHSH and CDR2 LQKENI. Written as DNA, the CDR3 is TGTGCCAGCTTGCCCGAGGGGCGTGTAAATGAAAAACTGTTTTTT. Its translation: CASLPEGRVNEKLFF.

This chain links TRBV29-1 with TRBJ1-5; D might be TRBD1 (5 bases). The CDR3 totals 13 residues. Germline V gives CDR1 SQVTM, CDR2 ANQGSEA. Deletions cut 4 bases from V and 4 bases from J, with 11 bases between. CDR3 residues: CSVADSGNQPQHF. The CDR3 DNA reads TGCAGCGTTGCAGACAGCGGAAATCAGCCCCAGCATTTT.

This clone was detected only once. J is TRBJ1-4 and V is TRBV6-2 or TRBV6-3; tentatively, D is TRBD1 (5 bases). This CDR3 is built from 15 residues. Germline V gene data show CDR1 as MNHEY and CDR2 as SVGEGT. Trimming stripped 6 bases from V and 8 bases from J, with 19 bases between. CDR3 in amino acids: CASSLPGGTMEKLFF. CDR3 nucleotides: TGTGCCAGCAGCCTCCCTGGGGGGACGATGGAAAAACTGTTTTTT.

This rearrangement joins TRBV11-2 to TRBJ2-3, with a tentative D call TRBD1 (5 bases). There are 15 residues in the CDR3. Germline V CDR1 and CDR2: SGHAT, FQNNGV. V lost 4 bases and J 0 bases, leaving 11 bases between the germline ends. The CDR3 reads CASSSLTVSTDTQYF. CDR3 in DNA: TGTGCCAGCAGCTCCTTGACAGTCAGCACAGATACGCAGTATTTT.

V usage is TRBV6-5 and J usage is TRBJ1-2, with 10 nucleotides matching TRBD1. Germline-derived CDR1 and CDR2 are MNHEY and SVGAGI. Trimming cost V 3 bases and J 5 bases; bases outside gene matches: 3. The CDR3 is 14 residues long. CDR3 residues: CASSYRGQGYGYTF. The DNA for the CDR3 is TGTGCCAGCAGTTATAGGGGACAGGGGTATGGCTACACCTTC.